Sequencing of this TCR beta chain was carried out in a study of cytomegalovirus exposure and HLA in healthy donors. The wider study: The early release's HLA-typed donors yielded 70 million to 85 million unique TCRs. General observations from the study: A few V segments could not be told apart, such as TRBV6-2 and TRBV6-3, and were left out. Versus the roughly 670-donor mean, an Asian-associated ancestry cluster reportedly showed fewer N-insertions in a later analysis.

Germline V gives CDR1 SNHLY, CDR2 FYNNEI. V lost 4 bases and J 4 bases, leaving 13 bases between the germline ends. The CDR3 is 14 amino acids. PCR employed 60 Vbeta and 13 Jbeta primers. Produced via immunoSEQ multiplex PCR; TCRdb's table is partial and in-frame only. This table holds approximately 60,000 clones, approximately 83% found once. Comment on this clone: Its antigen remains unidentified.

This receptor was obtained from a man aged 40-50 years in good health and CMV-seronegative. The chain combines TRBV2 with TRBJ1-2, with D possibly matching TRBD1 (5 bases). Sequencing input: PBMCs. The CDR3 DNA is TGTGCCAGCAGTGTCGCGGGGCGAGGCTATGGCTACACCTTC. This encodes CASSVAGRGYGYTF.